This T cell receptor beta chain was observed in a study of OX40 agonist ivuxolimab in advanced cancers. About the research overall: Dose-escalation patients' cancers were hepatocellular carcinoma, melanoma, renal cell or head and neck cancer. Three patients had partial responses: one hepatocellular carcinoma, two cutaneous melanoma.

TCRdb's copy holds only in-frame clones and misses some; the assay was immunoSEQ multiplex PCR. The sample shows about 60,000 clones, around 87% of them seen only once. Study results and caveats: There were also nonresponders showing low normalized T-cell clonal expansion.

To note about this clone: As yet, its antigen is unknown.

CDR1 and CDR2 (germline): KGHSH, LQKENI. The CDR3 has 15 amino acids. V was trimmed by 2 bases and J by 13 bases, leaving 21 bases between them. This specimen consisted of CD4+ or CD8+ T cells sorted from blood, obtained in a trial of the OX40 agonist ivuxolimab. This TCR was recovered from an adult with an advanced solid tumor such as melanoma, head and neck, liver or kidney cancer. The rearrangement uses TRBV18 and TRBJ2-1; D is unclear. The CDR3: CASSPRSGRERDQFF. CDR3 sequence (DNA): TGTGCCAGCTCACCAAGATCCGGACGAGAAAGAGACCAGTTCTTC. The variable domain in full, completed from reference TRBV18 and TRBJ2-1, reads NAGVMQNPRHLVRRRGQEARLRCSPMKGHSHVYWYRQLPEEGLKFMVYLQKENIIDESGMPKERFSAEFPKEGPSILRIQQVVRGDSAAYFCASSPRSGRERDQFFGPGTRLTVL.